The following is a T cell receptor (beta chain) sequence with its context. No antigen is known for it. PCR employed 60 Vbeta and 13 Jbeta primers. Sequencing used immunoSEQ multiplex PCR; TCRdb keeps in-frame clones, though not all of them. This table has about 130,000 clones, 75% to 90% appearing once. The sample is drawn from a study of cytomegalovirus exposure and HLA in healthy donors. The trim removed 6 bases at V and 9 bases at J, leaving 7 bases unmatched. CDR1 is MRHNA and CDR2 is SNTAGT in the germline V gene. This CDR3 is built from 14 residues. This cohort consisted of healthy bone marrow donors. General study points: Later analysis identified a missense DCLRE1C variant that was linked to TCR beta V- and J-gene trimming. Sequencing artifact likely explains a cluster of highly shared sequence variants. In vitro confirmation showed three CMV-associated chains to be CMV antigen specific.

The sequenced material came from PBMCs. The chain joins TRBV6-4 to TRBJ1-6, with 8 bases lining up with TRBD1. The TCR comes from a man aged 25 to 45 in good health and CMV-seropositive. The CDR3, as DNA: TGTGCCAGCAGCAGACAGGGGCGGACTTCACCCCTCCACTTT. It codes for CASSRQGRTSPLHF.